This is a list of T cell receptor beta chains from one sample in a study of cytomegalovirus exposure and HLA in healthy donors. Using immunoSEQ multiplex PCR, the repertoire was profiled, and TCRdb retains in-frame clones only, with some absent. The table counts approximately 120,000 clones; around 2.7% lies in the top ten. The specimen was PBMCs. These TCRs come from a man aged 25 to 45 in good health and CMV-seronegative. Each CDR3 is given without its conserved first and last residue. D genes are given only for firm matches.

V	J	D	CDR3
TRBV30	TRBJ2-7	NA	AQGAHSYEQY
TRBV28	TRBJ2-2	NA	ASSLAENTGELF
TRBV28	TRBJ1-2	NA	ASSSTTQGRGYT
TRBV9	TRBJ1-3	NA	ASSAGMTGIAGNTIY
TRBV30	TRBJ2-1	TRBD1	AWSSPDRGLYNEQF
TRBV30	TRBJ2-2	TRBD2	ACTVTSGSTGELF
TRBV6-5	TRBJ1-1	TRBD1	ASNQQGEDTEAF
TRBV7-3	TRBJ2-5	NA	ASSPTASETQY
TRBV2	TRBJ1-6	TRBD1	ASSPTGGDPSPLH
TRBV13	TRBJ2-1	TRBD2	ASSPPPGLAGPVEQF
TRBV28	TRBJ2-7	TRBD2	ASKREGVGTYEQY
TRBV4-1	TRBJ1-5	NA	ASSPRMSDGAQH
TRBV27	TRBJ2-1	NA	ASSLVRGIEQF
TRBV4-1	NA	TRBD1	ASSPREGGNEQY
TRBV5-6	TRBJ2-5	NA	ASTVKGQGQETQY
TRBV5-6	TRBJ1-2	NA	ASSRPGAGTYGYT
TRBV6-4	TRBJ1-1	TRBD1	ASSDSRAGGPRRAF
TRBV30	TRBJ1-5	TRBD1	AWAGQAQQPQH
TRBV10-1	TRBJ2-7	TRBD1	ASSESEWGTVTSYEQY
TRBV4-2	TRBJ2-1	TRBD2	ASSQAGGQIRTSGREEGNEQF
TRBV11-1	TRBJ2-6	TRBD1	ASSLQGTRANVLT
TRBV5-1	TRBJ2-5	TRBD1	ASSLSVGRGNGETQY
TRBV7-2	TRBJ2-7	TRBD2	ASSSGTSGIYEQY
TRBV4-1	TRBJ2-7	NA	ASSQDRTDPAYEQY
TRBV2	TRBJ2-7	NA	ASSGDSYEQY
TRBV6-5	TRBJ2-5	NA	ASSRQTRETQY
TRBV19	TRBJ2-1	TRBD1	ASSLGQGEYNEQF
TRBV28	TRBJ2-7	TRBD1	ASSLLNRDRDEQY
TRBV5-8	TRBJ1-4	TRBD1	ASSPGDRGTNEKLF
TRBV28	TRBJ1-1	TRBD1	ASSPPGQGLGAF